What follows is one TCR beta chain and its context. Its antigen is unknown. This record comes from a study of radiotherapy plus CTLA-4 blockade in lung cancer. The overall study: Among enrolled patients, roughly 17% responded and roughly 30% achieved disease control. Study results and caveats: Clones of tumor-derived TCRs expanded in blood after radiotherapy plus ipilimumab.

V was cut by 3 bases and J by 4 bases, with 9 bases left in between. Germline V gene sequence: CDR1 MNHEY, CDR2 SMNVEV (reference sequence). The CDR3 totals 13 residues. Those patients who had chemo-refractory metastatic non-small-cell lung cancer were given focal radiation along with CTLA-4 blockade through ipilimumab. Sequencing used immunoSEQ multiplex PCR; TCRdb keeps in-frame clones, though not all of them. The sample lists 89,000 or so clones; about 81% were seen once. Sequencing was performed on peripheral blood, taken from a patient treated with radiotherapy plus ipilimumab. This receptor was taken from a human donor with non-small cell lung cancer who had a partial response to radiotherapy plus ipilimumab. This chain uses TRBV27 with TRBJ1-1, with D unclear. CDR3 bases: TGTGCCAGCAGTTTCGGTCCGGGCACTGAAGCTTTCTTT. The encoded protein is CASSFGPGTEAFF.